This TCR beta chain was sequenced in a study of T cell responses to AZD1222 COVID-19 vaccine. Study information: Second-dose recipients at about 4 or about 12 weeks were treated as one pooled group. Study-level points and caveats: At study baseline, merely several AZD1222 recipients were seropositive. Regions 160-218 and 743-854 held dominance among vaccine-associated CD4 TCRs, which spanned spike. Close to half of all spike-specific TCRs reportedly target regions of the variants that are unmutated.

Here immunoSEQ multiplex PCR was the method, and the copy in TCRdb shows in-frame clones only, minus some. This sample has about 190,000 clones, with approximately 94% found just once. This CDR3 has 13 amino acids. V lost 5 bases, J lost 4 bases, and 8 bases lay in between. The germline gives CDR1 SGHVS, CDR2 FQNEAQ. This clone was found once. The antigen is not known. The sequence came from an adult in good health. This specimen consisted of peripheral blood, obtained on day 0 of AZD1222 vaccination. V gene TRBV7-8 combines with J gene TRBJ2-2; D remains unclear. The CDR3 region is CASSPQFTGELFF. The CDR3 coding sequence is TGTGCCAGCAGCCCCCAATTCACCGGGGAGCTGTTTTTT.